One T cell receptor (beta chain) is described in this entry. V gave up 6 bases and J gave up 4 bases; unmatched junction bases: 7. Per germline, CDR1 SNHLY and CDR2 FYNNEI. This CDR3 has 14 amino acids. This sample was taken from a study of blood T cell repertoires in COVID-19. Study summary: The United States, Italy and Spain were the sources of the acute and convalescent COVID-19 samples.

Method: immunoSEQ multiplex PCR; TCRdb's copy keeps in-frame clones and lacks some. Here the sample spans about 80,000 clones, roughly 80% being singletons. This chain joins TRBV2 and TRBJ1-2, with TRBD1 identical over 8 bases. This receptor was identified in a woman aged 70 to 79 with acute or convalescent COVID-19. The specimen sequenced was peripheral blood. Written as DNA, the CDR3 is TGTGCCAGCAGGGAGGACAGGGAGGGCTATGGCTACACCTTC. This codes for CASREDREGYGYTF.